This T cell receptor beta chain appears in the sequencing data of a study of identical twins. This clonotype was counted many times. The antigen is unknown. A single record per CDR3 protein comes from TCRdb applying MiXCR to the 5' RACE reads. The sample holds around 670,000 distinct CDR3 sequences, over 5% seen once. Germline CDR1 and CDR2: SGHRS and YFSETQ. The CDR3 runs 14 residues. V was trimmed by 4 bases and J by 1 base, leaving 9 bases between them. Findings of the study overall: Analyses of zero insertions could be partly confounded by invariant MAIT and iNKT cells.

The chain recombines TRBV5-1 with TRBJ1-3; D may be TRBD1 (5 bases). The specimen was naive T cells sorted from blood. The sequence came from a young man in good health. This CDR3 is CASSPQGSGNTIYF. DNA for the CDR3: TGCGCCAGCAGCCCGCAGGGTTCTGGAAACACCATATATTTT.